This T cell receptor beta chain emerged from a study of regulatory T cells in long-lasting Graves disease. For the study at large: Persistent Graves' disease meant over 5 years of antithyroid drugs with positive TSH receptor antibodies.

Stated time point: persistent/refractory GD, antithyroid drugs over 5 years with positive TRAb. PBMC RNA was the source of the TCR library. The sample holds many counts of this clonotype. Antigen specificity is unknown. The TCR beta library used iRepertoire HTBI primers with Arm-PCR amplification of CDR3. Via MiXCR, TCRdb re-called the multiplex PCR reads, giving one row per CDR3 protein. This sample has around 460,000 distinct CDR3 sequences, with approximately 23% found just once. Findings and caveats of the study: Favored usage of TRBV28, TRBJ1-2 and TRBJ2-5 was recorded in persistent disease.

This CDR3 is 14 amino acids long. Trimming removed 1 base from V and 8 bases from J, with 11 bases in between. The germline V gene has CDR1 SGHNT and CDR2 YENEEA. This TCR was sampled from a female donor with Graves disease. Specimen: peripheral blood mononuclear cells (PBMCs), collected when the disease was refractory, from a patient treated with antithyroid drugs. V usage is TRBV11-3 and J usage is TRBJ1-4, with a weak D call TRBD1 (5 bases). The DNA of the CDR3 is TGTGCCAGCAGCTTAGCCAGGGATGGCGAAAAACTGTTTTTT. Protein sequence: CASSLARDGEKLFF.